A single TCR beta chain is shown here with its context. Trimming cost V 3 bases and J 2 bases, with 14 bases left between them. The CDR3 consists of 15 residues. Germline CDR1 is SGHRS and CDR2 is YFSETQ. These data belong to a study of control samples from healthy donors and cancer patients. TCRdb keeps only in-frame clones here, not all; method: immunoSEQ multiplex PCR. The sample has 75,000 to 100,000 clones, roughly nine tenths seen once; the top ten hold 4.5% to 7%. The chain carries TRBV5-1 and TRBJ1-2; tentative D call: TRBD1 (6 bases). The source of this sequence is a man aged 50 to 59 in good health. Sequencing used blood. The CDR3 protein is CASSSGQTKNYGYTF. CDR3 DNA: TGCGCCAGCAGCTCAGGACAGACTAAAAACTATGGCTACACCTTC.